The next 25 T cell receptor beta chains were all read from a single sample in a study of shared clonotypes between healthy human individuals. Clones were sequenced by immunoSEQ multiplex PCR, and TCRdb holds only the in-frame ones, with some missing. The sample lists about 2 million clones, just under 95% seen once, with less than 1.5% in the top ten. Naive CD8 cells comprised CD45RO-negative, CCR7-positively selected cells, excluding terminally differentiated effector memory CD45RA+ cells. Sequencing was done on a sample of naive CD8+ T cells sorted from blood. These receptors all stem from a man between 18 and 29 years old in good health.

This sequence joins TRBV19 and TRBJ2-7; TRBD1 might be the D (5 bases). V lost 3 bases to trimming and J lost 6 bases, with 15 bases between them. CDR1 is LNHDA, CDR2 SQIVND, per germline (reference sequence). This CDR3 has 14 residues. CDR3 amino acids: CASSIGRGDGEQYF. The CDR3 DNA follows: TGTGCCAGTAGTATCGGTAGGGGTGACGGCGAGCAGTACTTC.

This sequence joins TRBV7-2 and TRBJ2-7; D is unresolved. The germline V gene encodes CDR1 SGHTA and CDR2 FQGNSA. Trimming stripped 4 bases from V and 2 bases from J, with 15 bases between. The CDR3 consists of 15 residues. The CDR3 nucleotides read TGTGCCAGCAGCTACCGGTTTGGGGAAGCCTACGAGCAGTACTTC. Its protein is CASSYRFGEAYEQYF.

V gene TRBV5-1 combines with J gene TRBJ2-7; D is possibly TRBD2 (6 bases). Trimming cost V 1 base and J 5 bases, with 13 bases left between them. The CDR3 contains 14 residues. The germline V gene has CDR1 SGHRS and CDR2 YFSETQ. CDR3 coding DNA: TGCGCCAGCAGCTTGAACGGGGGTAGCGACGAGCAGTACTTC. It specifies CASSLNGGSDEQYF.

This CDR3 reads CASSYGGAVYEQYF. The CDR3 DNA reads as TGTGCCAGCAGTTACGGGGGGGCGGTCTACGAGCAGTACTTC. The J gene is TRBJ2-7, the V gene TRBV6-5, with a weak D call TRBD2 (7 bases). The CDR3 is 14 amino acids. V gave up 2 bases and J gave up 3 bases, with 11 bases separating them. In germline, CDR1 is MNHEY, CDR2 SVGAGI.

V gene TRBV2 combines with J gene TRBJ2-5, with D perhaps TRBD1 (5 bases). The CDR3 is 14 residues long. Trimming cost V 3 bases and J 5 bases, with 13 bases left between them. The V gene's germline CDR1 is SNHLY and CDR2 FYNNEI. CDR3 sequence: CASSEGRVLETQYF. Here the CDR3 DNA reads TGTGCCAGCAGTGAGGGCAGGGTTTTGGAGACCCAGTACTTC.

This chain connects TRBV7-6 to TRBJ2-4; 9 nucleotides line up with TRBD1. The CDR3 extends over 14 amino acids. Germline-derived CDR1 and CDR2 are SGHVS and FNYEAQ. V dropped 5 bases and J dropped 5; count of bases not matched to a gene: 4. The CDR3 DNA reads TGTGCCAGCAGCCCGGGACAGGGCCAAAACATTCAGTACTTC. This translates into CASSPGQGQNIQYF.

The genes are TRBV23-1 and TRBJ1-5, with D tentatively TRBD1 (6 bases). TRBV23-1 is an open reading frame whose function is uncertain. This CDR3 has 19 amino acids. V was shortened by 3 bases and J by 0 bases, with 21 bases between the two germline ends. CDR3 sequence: CASSHFGGNGPYSNQPQHF. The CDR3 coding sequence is TGCGCCAGCAGTCATTTTGGGGGCAACGGGCCTTATAGCAATCAGCCCCAGCATTTT.

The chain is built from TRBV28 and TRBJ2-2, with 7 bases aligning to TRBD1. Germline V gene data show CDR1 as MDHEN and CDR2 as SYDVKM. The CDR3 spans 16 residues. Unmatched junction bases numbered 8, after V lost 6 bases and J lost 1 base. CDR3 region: CASSSGTDLNTGELFF. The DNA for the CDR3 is TGTGCCAGCAGCTCCGGGACAGATTTGAACACCGGGGAGCTGTTTTTT.

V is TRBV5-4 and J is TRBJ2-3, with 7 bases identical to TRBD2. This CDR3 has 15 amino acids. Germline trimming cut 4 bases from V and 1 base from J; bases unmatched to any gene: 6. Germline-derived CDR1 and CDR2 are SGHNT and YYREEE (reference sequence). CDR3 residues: CASSPPGGGTDTQYF. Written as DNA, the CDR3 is TGTGCCAGCAGCCCCCCGGGAGGAGGCACAGATACGCAGTATTTT.

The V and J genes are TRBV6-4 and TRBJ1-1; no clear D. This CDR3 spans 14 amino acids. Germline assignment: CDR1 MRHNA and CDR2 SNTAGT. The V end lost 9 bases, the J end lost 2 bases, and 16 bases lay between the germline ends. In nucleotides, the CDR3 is TGTGCCAGAAACCGGCGGCTAATCAACACTGAAGCTTTCTTT. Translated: CARNRRLINTEAFF.

CDR3 DNA sequence: TGTGCCAGCACCCCAGGGGGGGGCGGCTACACCTTC. Residues: CASTPGGGGYTF. The gene calls are TRBV5-6 and TRBJ1-2; 7 nucleotides line up with TRBD1. The germline gives CDR1 SGHDT, CDR2 YYEEEE. The CDR3 covers 12 residues. With V trimmed by 6 bases and J by 8 bases, 7 bases remained unmatched.

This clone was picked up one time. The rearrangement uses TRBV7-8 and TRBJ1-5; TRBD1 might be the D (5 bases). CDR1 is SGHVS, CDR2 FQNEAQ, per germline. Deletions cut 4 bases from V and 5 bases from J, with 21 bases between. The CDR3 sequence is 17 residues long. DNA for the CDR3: TGTGCCAGCAGCTACGGTAGGCAGGGTTTCGTCTATCAGCCCCAGCATTTT. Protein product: CASSYGRQGFVYQPQHF.

The CDR3 sequence: CASSQTSGSMNEQYF. CDR3 nucleotides: TGCGCCAGCAGCCAAACTAGCGGGAGTATGAACGAGCAGTACTTC. V usage is TRBV4-1 and J usage is TRBJ2-7; TRBD2 agrees at 11 bases. In germline, CDR1 is MGHRA, CDR2 YSYEKL. V trimming: 2 bases; J trimming: 5 bases; junction bases outside the gene matches: 5. The CDR3 loop spans 15 amino acids.

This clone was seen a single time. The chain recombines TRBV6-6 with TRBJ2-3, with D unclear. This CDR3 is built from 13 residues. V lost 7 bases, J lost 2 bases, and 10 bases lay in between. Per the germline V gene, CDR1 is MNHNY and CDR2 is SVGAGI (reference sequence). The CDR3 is CASTFALTDTQYF. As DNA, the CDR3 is TGTGCCAGCACCTTTGCCCTCACAGATACGCAGTATTTT.

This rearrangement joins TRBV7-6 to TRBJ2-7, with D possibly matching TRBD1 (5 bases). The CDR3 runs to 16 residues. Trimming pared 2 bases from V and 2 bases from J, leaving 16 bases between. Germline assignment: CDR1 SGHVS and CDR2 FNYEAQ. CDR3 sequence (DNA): TGTGCCAGCAGCTTATCCAACCTGGCAGGGACCTACGAGCAGTACTTC. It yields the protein CASSLSNLAGTYEQYF. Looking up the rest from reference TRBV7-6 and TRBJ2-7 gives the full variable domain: GAGVSQSPRYKVTKRGQDVALRCDPISGHVSLYWYRQALGQGPEFLTYFNYEAQQDKSGLPNDRFSAERPEGSISTLTIQRTEQRDSAMYRCASSLSNLAGTYEQYFGPGTRLTVT.

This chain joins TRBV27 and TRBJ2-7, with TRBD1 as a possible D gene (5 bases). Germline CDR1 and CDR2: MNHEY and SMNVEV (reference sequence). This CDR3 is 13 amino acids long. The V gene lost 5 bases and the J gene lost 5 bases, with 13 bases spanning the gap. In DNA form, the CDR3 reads TGTGCCAGCAGTCGTGGGGCTTTCGACGAGCAGTACTTC. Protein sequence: CASSRGAFDEQYF.

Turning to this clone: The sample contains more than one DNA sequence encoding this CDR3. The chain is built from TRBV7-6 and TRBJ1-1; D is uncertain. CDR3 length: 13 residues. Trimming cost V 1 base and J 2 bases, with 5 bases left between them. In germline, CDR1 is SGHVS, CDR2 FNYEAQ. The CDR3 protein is CASSLEENTEAFF. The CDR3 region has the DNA TGTGCCAGCAGCTTAGAAGAAAACACTGAAGCTTTCTTT. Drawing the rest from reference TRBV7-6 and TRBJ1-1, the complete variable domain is GAGVSQSPRYKVTKRGQDVALRCDPISGHVSLYWYRQALGQGPEFLTYFNYEAQQDKSGLPNDRFSAERPEGSISTLTIQRTEQRDSAMYRCASSLEENTEAFFGQGTRLTVV.

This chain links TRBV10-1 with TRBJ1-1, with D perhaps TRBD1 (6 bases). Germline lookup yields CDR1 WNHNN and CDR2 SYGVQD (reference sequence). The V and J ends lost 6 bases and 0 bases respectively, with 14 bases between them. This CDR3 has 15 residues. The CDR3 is CASRLLGGLNTEAFF. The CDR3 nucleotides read TGCGCCAGCAGGCTCTTAGGGGGTTTGAACACTGAAGCTTTCTTT.

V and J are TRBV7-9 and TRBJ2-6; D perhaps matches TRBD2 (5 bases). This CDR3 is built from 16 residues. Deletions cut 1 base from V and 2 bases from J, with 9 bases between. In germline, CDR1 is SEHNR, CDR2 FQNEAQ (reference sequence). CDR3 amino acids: CASSLDEGAGANVLTF. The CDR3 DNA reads TGTGCCAGCAGCTTAGACGAGGGCGCTGGGGCCAACGTCCTGACTTTC.

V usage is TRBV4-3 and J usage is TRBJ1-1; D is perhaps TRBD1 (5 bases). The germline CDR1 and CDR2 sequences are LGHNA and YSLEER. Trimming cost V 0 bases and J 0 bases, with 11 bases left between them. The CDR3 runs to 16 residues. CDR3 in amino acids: CASSQDLGTLNTEAFF. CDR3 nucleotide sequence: TGCGCCAGCAGCCAAGATTTAGGGACTCTGAACACTGAAGCTTTCTTT.

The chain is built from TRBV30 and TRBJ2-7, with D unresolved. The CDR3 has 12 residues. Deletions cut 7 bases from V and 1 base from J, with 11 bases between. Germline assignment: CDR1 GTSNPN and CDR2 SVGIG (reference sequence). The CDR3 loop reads CASADGSYEQYF. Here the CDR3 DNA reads TGTGCCTCCGCCGACGGGTCCTACGAGCAGTACTTC.

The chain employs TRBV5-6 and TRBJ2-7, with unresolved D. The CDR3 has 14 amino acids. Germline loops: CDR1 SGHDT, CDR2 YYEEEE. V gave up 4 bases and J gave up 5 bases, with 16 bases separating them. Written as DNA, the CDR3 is TGTGCCAGCAGCGTAAGGACCCGAAGGGACGAGCAGTACTTC. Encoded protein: CASSVRTRRDEQYF.

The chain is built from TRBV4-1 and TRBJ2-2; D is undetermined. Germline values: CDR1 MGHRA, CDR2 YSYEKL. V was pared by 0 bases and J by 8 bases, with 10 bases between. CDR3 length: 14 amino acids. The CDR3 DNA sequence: TGCGCCAGCAGCCAAGATTCGGTGCGGGGGGAGCTGTTTTTT. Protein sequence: CASSQDSVRGELFF.

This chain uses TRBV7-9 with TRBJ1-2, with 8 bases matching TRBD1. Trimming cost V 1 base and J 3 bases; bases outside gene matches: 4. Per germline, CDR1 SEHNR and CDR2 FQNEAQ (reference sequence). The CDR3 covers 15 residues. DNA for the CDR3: TGTGCCAGCAGCTTAGTGCAGGGGGCGGACTATGGCTACACCTTC. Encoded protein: CASSLVQGADYGYTF.

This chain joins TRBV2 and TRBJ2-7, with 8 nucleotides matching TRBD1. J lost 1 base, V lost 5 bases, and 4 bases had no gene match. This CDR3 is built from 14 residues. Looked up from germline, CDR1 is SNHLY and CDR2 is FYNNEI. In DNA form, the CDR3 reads TGTGCCAGCAGTTCCGGACAGGGATCCTACGAGCAGTACTTC. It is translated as CASSSGQGSYEQYF.